This is a list of T cell receptor beta chains from one sample in a study of cytomegalovirus exposure and HLA in healthy donors. Some clones are missing from TCRdb's copy, which holds only in-frame ones; the method was immunoSEQ multiplex PCR. The sample lists 150,000 or so clones; 80% were seen once. Material: PBMCs. The receptors here all came from a man over 45 in good health and CMV-seronegative. Both conserved end residues are part of each CDR3. The order of the fields is J gene, CDR3 length, V gene, clone size, D gene, CDR3 DNA, CDR3 protein. The D gene is left open where the match is weak. Expanded clones are given a class, and other clones once, few, many or no size at all.

TRBJ2-2 | 14 | TRBV2 | once | TRBD1 | TGTGCCGCGCGACAGGGGGCGAACACCGGGGAGCTGTTTTTT | CAARQGANTGELFF
TRBJ2-5 | 17 | TRBV7-2 | NA | TRBD2 | TGTGCCAGCAGCTCCCGCCGAGCGGGGGAGAAGGGAGAGACCCAGTACTTC | CASSSRRAGEKGETQYF
TRBJ2-1 | 13 | TRBV11-3 | NA | TRBD2 | TGTGCCAGCAGCCCGGGGGGAGGGAATGAGCAGTTCTTC | CASSPGGGNEQFF
TRBJ1-6 | 15 | TRBV28 | few | NA | TGTGCCAGCAGTTTGGGGGTTAGGAGGGGCTCACCCCTCCACTTT | CASSLGVRRGSPLHF
TRBJ1-1 | 14 | TRBV19 | NA | NA | TGTGCCAGTAGTATGGGGGCCACGGGAACTGAAGCTTTCTTT | CASSMGATGTEAFF
TRBJ1-2 | 16 | TRBV4-1 | NA | NA | TGCGCCAGCAGCCAAGATGGAACGGAGCCTAACTATGGCTACACCTTC | CASSQDGTEPNYGYTF
TRBJ2-2 | 21 | TRBV12-5 | NA | TRBD2 | TGTGCTAGTGGTTTGCTTGGCTTACCGATAGCGGGGGGGCTGTACACCGGGGAGCTGTTTTTT | CASGLLGLPIAGGLYTGELFF
TRBJ2-5 | 12 | TRBV6-6 | few | NA | TGTGCCAGCAGTTACTCGCGGGGTCCTAAGGACTTC | CASSYSRGPKDF
TRBJ2-3 | 17 | TRBV5-6 | NA | TRBD2 | TGTGCCAGCAGCCCTCTTGGGCGCGCGGGGGGGTCAGATACGCAGTATTTT | CASSPLGRAGGSDTQYF
TRBJ1-2 | 13 | TRBV7-2 | NA | NA | TGTGCCAGCAGCTCCCCTCTAGAGAAGGGCTACACCTTC | CASSSPLEKGYTF
TRBJ2-2 | 16 | TRBV4-2 | NA | TRBD2 | TGTGCCAGCAGCCAAGAGGGAGGGTTGGGCACCGGGGAGCTGTTTTTT | CASSQEGGLGTGELFF
TRBJ2-7 | 15 | TRBV5-4 | few | NA | TGTGCCAGCAGCTCACAGGCGGGGTGGACCTACGAGCAGTACTTC | CASSSQAGWTYEQYF
TRBJ2-7 | 15 | TRBV18 | NA | NA | TGTGCCAGCTCACCACCAACCCCTAGAAACTACGAGCAGTACTTC | CASSPPTPRNYEQYF
TRBJ1-6 | 15 | TRBV7-2 | NA | TRBD1 | TGTGCCAGCAGCCCAACAGGGGCCGTGGGTTCACCCCTCCACTTT | CASSPTGAVGSPLHF
TRBJ2-1 | 18 | TRBV7-9 | NA | NA | TGTGCCAGCAGCTTAGACAGGGGGGGATATAGCTCCTACAATGAGCAGTTCTTC | CASSLDRGGYSSYNEQFF
TRBJ2-3 | 19 | TRBV9 | few | TRBD2 | TGTGCCAGCAGCCCAGATGGGCTAGCGGGGGGGCCTAGGGCAGATACGCAGTATTTT | CASSPDGLAGGPRADTQYF
TRBJ2-7 | 13 | TRBV6-6 | few | NA | TGTGCCAGCAGTGCCGGGATGGCCTACGAGCAGTACTTC | CASSAGMAYEQYF
TRBJ2-1 | 12 | TRBV30 | NA | NA | TGTGCCTGGAGTGTACCGGGTGATGAGCAGTTCTTC | CAWSVPGDEQFF
TRBJ1-1 | 13 | TRBV2 | NA | NA | TGTGCCAGCAGTGACGGGGGGCTAACTGAAGCTTTCTTT | CASSDGGLTEAFF
TRBJ1-2 | 14 | TRBV29-1 | NA | TRBD1 | TGCAGCGTCGTTGACAGGGATGAGGGCTATGGCTACACCTTC | CSVVDRDEGYGYTF
TRBJ1-5 | 14 | TRBV19 | NA | TRBD1 | TGTGCCAGTGACCGGACAGGGGTCGAACAGCCCCAGCATTTT | CASDRTGVEQPQHF
TRBJ1-4 | 17 | TRBV5-1 | once | TRBD1 | TGCGCCAGCAGCTTGGGAGGGGGCGCGACCACTAATGAAAAACTGTTTTTT | CASSLGGGATTNEKLFF
TRBJ2-5 | 13 | TRBV7-9 | NA | TRBD1 | TGTGCCAGCAGAAGACAGGGTGGAGAGACCCAGTACTTC | CASRRQGGETQYF
TRBJ2-1 | 15 | TRBV6-1 | once | TRBD2 | TGTGCCAGCGTAAGTAGCGGGAGCGGACGCAATGGGCAGTTCTTC | CASVSSGSGRNGQFF
TRBJ2-7 | 14 | TRBV6-1 | NA | NA | TGTGCCAGCAGTGAAGGCGGGCGGGACTACGAGCAGTACTTC | CASSEGGRDYEQYF
TRBJ1-1 | 11 | TRBV29-1 | NA | NA | TGCAGCGTCGCCTCATCAGGGGCGGCTTTCTTT | CSVASSGAAFF
TRBJ1-2 | 16 | TRBV7-9 | once | TRBD1 | TGTGCCAGCAGCTTAGCGCAGCCCAGGGGGCTACAGGGCTACACCTTC | CASSLAQPRGLQGYTF
TRBJ2-6 | 16 | TRBV4-2 | once | NA | TGTGCCAGCAGCCAAGATCCGGGGGCTGGGGCCAACGTCCTGACTTTC | CASSQDPGAGANVLTF
TRBJ1-2 | 12 | TRBV30 | NA | TRBD1 | TGTGCCTGGACTCAGGGGGCCCGGGGGTCCACCTTC | CAWTQGARGSTF
TRBJ1-1 | 13 | TRBV2 | NA | NA | TGTGCCAGCAGACAGATAATGAACACTGAAGCTTTCTTT | CASRQIMNTEAFF
TRBJ1-1 | 14 | TRBV5-1 | few | TRBD1 | TGCGCCAGCAGCTTGGGCAGGGGGGTGACTGAAGCTTTCTTT | CASSLGRGVTEAFF
TRBJ1-1 | 16 | TRBV18 | NA | NA | TGTGCCAGCTCACCACTACCCGACGGGATGAACACTGAAGCTTTCTTT | CASSPLPDGMNTEAFF
TRBJ2-5 | 16 | TRBV5-5 | NA | TRBD2 | TGTGCCAGCAGCTACGCCGGGACTAGCGGCCAAGAGACCCAGTACTTC | CASSYAGTSGQETQYF
TRBJ2-5 | 15 | TRBV6-5 | NA | NA | TGTGCCAGCAGTTACTCGGCGGGCCAGGGGGAGACCCAGTACTTC | CASSYSAGQGETQYF
TRBJ2-1 | 14 | TRBV7-2 | NA | NA | TGTGCCAGCAGCTTAGCGGGGCAGAGGAATGAGCAGTTCTTC | CASSLAGQRNEQFF
TRBJ2-7 | 12 | TRBV12-5 | NA | TRBD1 | TGTGCTAGTGGCCCGACAGGGCTCGAGCAGTACTTC | CASGPTGLEQYF
TRBJ1-5 | 14 | TRBV28 | NA | TRBD1 | TGTGCCAGCAGTTTACAACAGGGGGGGCAGCCCCAGCATTTT | CASSLQQGGQPQHF
TRBJ1-5 | 15 | TRBV7-8 | few | TRBD1 | TGTGCCAGCAGCAACACAGGGGCTCGGAATCAGCCCCAGCATTTT | CASSNTGARNQPQHF
TRBJ2-5 | 14 | TRBV2 | NA | NA | TGTGCCAGCAGTGAAGCGAGGTCTGCCGGGACCCAGTACTTC | CASSEARSAGTQYF
TRBJ2-1 | 13 | TRBV5-1 | NA | NA | TGCGCCAGCAGCGTCGGGTTCGGCAATGAGCAGTTCTTC | CASSVGFGNEQFF
TRBJ2-7 | 15 | TRBV11-3 | NA | NA | TGTGCCAGCAGCTCCAGGGACTCCTATATCTACGAGCAGTACTTC | CASSSRDSYIYEQYF
TRBJ2-2 | 17 | TRBV5-1 | NA | TRBD1 | TGCGCCAGCAGCTTGGGGGACAGGGAGGATAGCACCGGGGAGCTGTTTTTT | CASSLGDREDSTGELFF
TRBJ1-1 | 14 | TRBV6-4 | few | TRBD1 | TGTGCCAGCAGTCGGACAGGGGCGAACACTGAAGCTTTCTTT | CASSRTGANTEAFF
TRBJ2-3 | 16 | TRBV15 | NA | TRBD2 | TGTGCCACCAGCAGAGTCACGGGGGGTTTCACAGATACGCAGTATTTT | CATSRVTGGFTDTQYF
TRBJ1-5 | 15 | TRBV10-3 | NA | NA | TGTGCCACCCAGGGCCTAGCGGGAGGCAATCAGCCCCAGCATTTT | CATQGLAGGNQPQHF
TRBJ1-6 | 17 | TRBV7-6 | few | TRBD1 | TGTGCCAGCAGCTCCAAAATGAGACAGGGGGGAAATTCACCCCTCCACTTT | CASSSKMRQGGNSPLHF
TRBJ1-2 | 13 | TRBV2 | NA | TRBD1 | TGTGCCACAACCTCGACAGGGTTTAGTGGCTACACCTTC | CATTSTGFSGYTF
TRBJ2-3 | 15 | TRBV29-1 | NA | NA | TGCAGCGTTGGAATCCGGGACTTGAGCACAGATACGCAGTATTTT | CSVGIRDLSTDTQYF
TRBJ2-1 | 14 | TRBV6-5 | NA | NA | TGTGCCAGCAGTTACTCGAAAGGGGGTGCGCTGAGGTTCTTC | CASSYSKGGALRFF
TRBJ2-4 | 15 | TRBV5-1 | NA | TRBD2 | TGCGCCAGCAGGGGCGGGGGGGCTGCCAAAAACATTCAGTACTTC | CASRGGGAAKNIQYF
TRBJ1-2 | 12 | TRBV19 | NA | NA | TGTGCCAGTAGCCCCGGCCAGGGGCTAGGTACCTTC | CASSPGQGLGTF
TRBJ2-2 | 20 | TRBV5-1 | NA | TRBD2 | TGCGCCAGCAGCTTGGCAGAGCAAAGACTAGCGGGACTAAACACCGGGGAGCTGTTTTTT | CASSLAEQRLAGLNTGELFF
TRBJ2-4 | 13 | TRBV25-1 | NA | NA | TGTGCCAGCGTAGCCAGTGGCAAAAACATTCAGTACTTC | CASVASGKNIQYF
TRBJ1-2 | 13 | TRBV6-5 | NA | NA | TGTGCCAGCAGGCCGGAGGAGAACTATGGCTACACCTTC | CASRPEENYGYTF
TRBJ2-5 | 14 | TRBV6-6 | medium-sized | TRBD1 | TGTGCCAGCACCCTGGGACAGATCCAAGAGACCCAGTACTTC | CASTLGQIQETQYF
TRBJ2-5 | 13 | TRBV5-6 | NA | NA | TGTGCCAGCAGCGGAGGAGCGGCGGAGACCCAGTACTTC | CASSGGAAETQYF
TRBJ2-3 | 18 | TRBV11-3 | NA | TRBD2 | TGTGCCAGCAGCTTAGGGCGGGGGGGCCCTCTTCCCGTCGATACGCAGTATTTT | CASSLGRGGPLPVDTQYF
TRBJ2-3 | 15 | TRBV5-4 | NA | TRBD1 | TGTGCCAGCACCTTACAGGGGTACTCGGCAGATACGCAGTATTTT | CASTLQGYSADTQYF
TRBJ1-5 | 15 | TRBV7-9 | NA | NA | TGTGCCAGCAGCTTAGCAGGGAGCGACAATCAGCCCCAGCATTTT | CASSLAGSDNQPQHF